This T cell receptor (beta chain) was recorded in a study of control samples from healthy donors and cancer patients. This clone has only one observation. The CDR3 length is 16 residues. CDR1 is SGHRS and CDR2 is YFSETQ in the germline V gene. V was clipped by 3 bases and J by 8 bases; unmatched bases: 9. Assay: immunoSEQ multiplex PCR; the TCRdb copy retains only in-frame clones and omits some. The sample yields roughly 120,000 clones, more than 70% seen once. This chain joins TRBV5-1 and TRBJ2-2; 11 nucleotides match TRBD1. Sequenced material: blood. The source of this sequence is a woman in her seventies in good health. Here the CDR3 reads CASSWGGQGASGELFF. The CDR3, as DNA: TGCGCCAGCAGCTGGGGCGGACAGGGGGCATCAGGGGAGCTGTTTTTT.